These T cell receptor beta chains were read from a single sample in a study of cytotoxic CD8 clonotypes in ibrutinib-treated CLL. Profiling relied on immunoSEQ multiplex PCR, and the TCRdb table lists in-frame clones only, not all of them. The sample lists about 68,000 clones; approximately 71% were seen once. This specimen consisted of PBMCs, obtained after 12 months of ibrutinib treatment. The receptors here all came from a human donor with chronic lymphocytic leukemia. Both conserved end residues are part of each CDR3. The order of the fields is J gene, CDR3 length, V gene, clone size, D gene, CDR3 DNA, CDR3 protein. D genes are given only for firm matches. The size field is filled for only some rows; it gives once, few, many or a size class.

j_gene: TRBJ2-3; len: 17; v_gene: TRBV5-6; abundance: -; d_gene: TRBD2; CDR3nt: TGTGCCAGCAGCTTGGAGGCTAGCGGGGGGCACACAGATACGCAGTATTTT; CDR3aa: CASSLEASGGHTDTQYF
j_gene: TRBJ1-4; len: 16; v_gene: TRBV9; abundance: -; d_gene: -; CDR3nt: TGTGCCAGCAGCGTTGACTCAGGGAGATTTGATGAAAAACTGTTTTTT; CDR3aa: CASSVDSGRFDEKLFF
j_gene: TRBJ2-7; len: 15; v_gene: TRBV6-6; abundance: -; d_gene: -; CDR3nt: TGTGCCAGCAGCAGAGCAGGGACCTCCGACTACGAGCAGTACTTC; CDR3aa: CASSRAGTSDYEQYF
j_gene: TRBJ1-1; len: 15; v_gene: TRBV18; abundance: once; d_gene: -; CDR3nt: TGTGCCAGCTCACCCAGGGCGGGAGGGGGAACTGAAGCTTTCTTT; CDR3aa: CASSPRAGGGTEAFF
j_gene: TRBJ2-1; len: 12; v_gene: TRBV5-4; abundance: -; d_gene: -; CDR3nt: TGTGCCAGCAGCGGAGGGCGGCATGAGCAGTTCTTC; CDR3aa: CASSGGRHEQFF
j_gene: TRBJ2-3; len: 15; v_gene: TRBV25-1; abundance: -; d_gene: TRBD2; CDR3nt: TGTGCCAGCAGTGGAGGGACTAGGGGCACAGATACGCAGTATTTT; CDR3aa: CASSGGTRGTDTQYF
j_gene: TRBJ1-6; len: 16; v_gene: TRBV6-6; abundance: few; d_gene: TRBD1; CDR3nt: TGTGCCAGCAGTCCACCAGGACAGGGGTTTAATTCACCCCTCCACTTT; CDR3aa: CASSPPGQGFNSPLHF
j_gene: TRBJ2-7; len: 14; v_gene: TRBV30; abundance: -; d_gene: -; CDR3nt: TGTGCCTGGGACGGAACAGGGATTTCCTACGAGCAGTACTTC; CDR3aa: CAWDGTGISYEQYF
j_gene: TRBJ1-1; len: 15; v_gene: TRBV29-1; abundance: -; d_gene: -; CDR3nt: TGCAGCGTGGCTGCCAGGGCCTCCCCGAACACTGAAGCTTTCTTT; CDR3aa: CSVAARASPNTEAFF
j_gene: TRBJ2-7; len: 14; v_gene: TRBV4-3; abundance: -; d_gene: -; CDR3nt: TGCGCCAGCAGCCAAACTAGAGGATCCTACGAGCAGTACTTC; CDR3aa: CASSQTRGSYEQYF
j_gene: TRBJ1-1; len: 13; v_gene: TRBV27; abundance: once; d_gene: -; CDR3nt: TGTGCCAGCAGTTTTTTGTTCAACACTGAAGCTTTCTTT; CDR3aa: CASSFLFNTEAFF
j_gene: TRBJ2-2; len: 14; v_gene: TRBV9; abundance: -; d_gene: -; CDR3nt: TGTGCCAGCAGCGTAGGTCTAAACACCGGGGAGCTGTTTTTT; CDR3aa: CASSVGLNTGELFF
j_gene: TRBJ1-1; len: 13; v_gene: TRBV5-4; abundance: -; d_gene: -; CDR3nt: TGTGCCAGCAGCTTCATCCTCGGGGCAGCGAATTTCTTT; CDR3aa: CASSFILGAANFF
j_gene: TRBJ1-5; len: 15; v_gene: TRBV7-8; abundance: -; d_gene: TRBD1; CDR3nt: TGTGCCAGCAGCTTAGGCCAGGGGGCTAGTCAGCCCCAGCATTTT; CDR3aa: CASSLGQGASQPQHF
j_gene: TRBJ2-2; len: 15; v_gene: TRBV18; abundance: -; d_gene: -; CDR3nt: TGTGCCAGCTCACCTCGTAGGGTCTCCTCCGGGGAGCTGTTTTTT; CDR3aa: CASSPRRVSSGELFF
j_gene: TRBJ1-5; len: 15; v_gene: TRBV30; abundance: once; d_gene: -; CDR3nt: TGTGCCTGGAGCCCCCCACCAGGGTTCAATCAGCCCCAGCATTTT; CDR3aa: CAWSPPPGFNQPQHF
j_gene: TRBJ2-3; len: 14; v_gene: TRBV30; abundance: -; d_gene: -; CDR3nt: TGTGCCTGGAGTAGAAGCGGACCTTCTGATACGCAGTATTTT; CDR3aa: CAWSRSGPSDTQYF
j_gene: TRBJ1-1; len: 11; v_gene: TRBV30; abundance: -; d_gene: -; CDR3nt: TGTGCCTGGGGTTCCTACACTGAAGCTTTCTTT; CDR3aa: CAWGSYTEAFF
j_gene: TRBJ1-1; len: 14; v_gene: TRBV18; abundance: once; d_gene: -; CDR3nt: TGTGCCAGCTCACCACGGTCAGGGATCACTGAAGCTTTCTTT; CDR3aa: CASSPRSGITEAFF
j_gene: TRBJ1-2; len: 14; v_gene: TRBV6-1; abundance: -; d_gene: -; CDR3nt: TGTGCCAGCAGTGGTCCAAGGGATGCCTATGGCTACACCTTC; CDR3aa: CASSGPRDAYGYTF
j_gene: TRBJ2-3; len: 12; v_gene: TRBV5-1; abundance: -; d_gene: -; CDR3nt: TGCGCCAGCAGTTCTAACACAGATACGCAGTATTTT; CDR3aa: CASSSNTDTQYF
j_gene: TRBJ2-5; len: 14; v_gene: TRBV19; abundance: -; d_gene: -; CDR3nt: TGTGCCAGTAGTATAGACCGGGAACAAGAGACCCAGTACTTC; CDR3aa: CASSIDREQETQYF
j_gene: TRBJ1-1; len: 12; v_gene: TRBV11-3; abundance: -; d_gene: -; CDR3nt: TGTGCCAGCAGCGACGGGACAACTGAAGCTTTCTTT; CDR3aa: CASSDGTTEAFF
j_gene: TRBJ2-2; len: 15; v_gene: TRBV6-1; abundance: -; d_gene: TRBD1; CDR3nt: TGTGCCAGCAGTGGGAGACAGGGTGTCACCGGGGAGCTGTTTTTT; CDR3aa: CASSGRQGVTGELFF
j_gene: TRBJ2-3; len: 15; v_gene: TRBV10-1; abundance: -; d_gene: TRBD1; CDR3nt: TGCGCCAGCAGCCCTGGACAGGGGGACGCACTCACGCAGTATTTT; CDR3aa: CASSPGQGDALTQYF
j_gene: TRBJ1-1; len: 16; v_gene: TRBV5-1; abundance: -; d_gene: TRBD1; CDR3nt: TGCGCCAGCAGCTTACAGGGGGCGCAGATGAACACTGAAGCTTTCTTT; CDR3aa: CASSLQGAQMNTEAFF
j_gene: TRBJ2-7; len: 15; v_gene: TRBV5-6; abundance: -; d_gene: TRBD1; CDR3nt: TGTGCCAGCAGCCCAAGGACAGGTAACTCCTACGAGCAGTACTTC; CDR3aa: CASSPRTGNSYEQYF
j_gene: TRBJ2-3; len: 8; v_gene: TRBV2; abundance: -; d_gene: -; CDR3nt: TGTGCCATTGATACGCAGTATTTT; CDR3aa: CAIDTQYF
j_gene: TRBJ1-6; len: 15; v_gene: TRBV30; abundance: -; d_gene: -; CDR3nt: TGTGCCTGGAGTCCGAGAGCCGTCTACAATTCACCCCTCCACTTT; CDR3aa: CAWSPRAVYNSPLHF
j_gene: TRBJ1-3; len: 16; v_gene: TRBV2; abundance: -; d_gene: -; CDR3nt: TGTGCCAGCTTCCCTGGGAGAGGGAACTCTGGAAACACCATATATTTT; CDR3aa: CASFPGRGNSGNTIYF
j_gene: TRBJ1-1; len: 12; v_gene: TRBV4-3; abundance: -; d_gene: -; CDR3nt: TGCGCCAGCAGCCAAATGAACACTGAAGCTTTCTTT; CDR3aa: CASSQMNTEAFF
j_gene: TRBJ2-7; len: 14; v_gene: TRBV19; abundance: few; d_gene: -; CDR3nt: TGTGCCAGTAGTCCCCGTTCAGTACGCGACGAGCAGTACTTC; CDR3aa: CASSPRSVRDEQYF
j_gene: TRBJ1-1; len: 13; v_gene: TRBV7-9; abundance: -; d_gene: -; CDR3nt: TGTGCCAGCAGCCCTAGTCCGAACACTGAAGCTTTCTTT; CDR3aa: CASSPSPNTEAFF
j_gene: TRBJ1-4; len: 16; v_gene: TRBV4-1; abundance: -; d_gene: TRBD1; CDR3nt: TGCGCCAGCAGCCCCAACTCCGGGACAGGGGGTGAAAAACTGTTTTTT; CDR3aa: CASSPNSGTGGEKLFF
j_gene: TRBJ1-6; len: 13; v_gene: TRBV30; abundance: few; d_gene: -; CDR3nt: TGTGCCTGGAGTGACTCCTATAATTCACCCCTCCACTTT; CDR3aa: CAWSDSYNSPLHF
j_gene: TRBJ2-5; len: 14; v_gene: TRBV7-7; abundance: few; d_gene: -; CDR3nt: TGTGCCAGCAGCTTAGGAGGGTGGGAAGAGACCCAGTACTTC; CDR3aa: CASSLGGWEETQYF
j_gene: TRBJ2-1; len: 18; v_gene: TRBV6-4; abundance: many; d_gene: TRBD1; CDR3nt: TGTGCCAGCAGTGACTCGGGGGGACAGGGAGGATTAGGGGATGAGCAGTTCTTC; CDR3aa: CASSDSGGQGGLGDEQFF
j_gene: TRBJ1-4; len: 13; v_gene: TRBV2; abundance: once; d_gene: -; CDR3nt: TGTGCCAGCAGCCTACAGGGACGTGAAAAACTGTTTTTT; CDR3aa: CASSLQGREKLFF
j_gene: TRBJ1-2; len: 14; v_gene: TRBV4-3; abundance: -; d_gene: -; CDR3nt: TGCGCCAGCAGCCAAGGGGTCCCGGCTTCAGGCTACACCTTC; CDR3aa: CASSQGVPASGYTF
j_gene: TRBJ1-4; len: 17; v_gene: TRBV4-3; abundance: -; d_gene: -; CDR3nt: TGCGCCAGCAGCCGAGGGGTCAAGGTGGGTGGCGAAGAAAAACTGTTTTTT; CDR3aa: CASSRGVKVGGEEKLFF
j_gene: TRBJ2-7; len: 15; v_gene: TRBV7-9; abundance: -; d_gene: -; CDR3nt: TGTGCCAGCAGCTTAGAAGGGCTAGGAACCTACGAGCAGTACTTC; CDR3aa: CASSLEGLGTYEQYF
j_gene: TRBJ2-5; len: 16; v_gene: TRBV5-1; abundance: -; d_gene: -; CDR3nt: TGCGCCAGCAGCTTGGTGCCGGGATCCGGTCAAGAGACCCAGTACTTC; CDR3aa: CASSLVPGSGQETQYF
j_gene: TRBJ1-2; len: 15; v_gene: TRBV4-3; abundance: -; d_gene: TRBD1; CDR3nt: TGCGCCAGCAGCCAAGATTTGGACAGGAACTATGGCTACACCTTC; CDR3aa: CASSQDLDRNYGYTF
j_gene: TRBJ1-3; len: 17; v_gene: TRBV9; abundance: -; d_gene: -; CDR3nt: TGTGCCAGCAGCGAGACCTCGACAGGCTCCTCTGGAAACACCATATATTTT; CDR3aa: CASSETSTGSSGNTIYF
j_gene: TRBJ2-7; len: 13; v_gene: TRBV6-1; abundance: few; d_gene: -; CDR3nt: TGTGCCAGCAGACCGGGCCCCACCTACGAGCAGTACTTC; CDR3aa: CASRPGPTYEQYF
j_gene: TRBJ1-5; len: 13; v_gene: TRBV30; abundance: -; d_gene: -; CDR3nt: TGTGCCTGGAGACGACAGAAGGACCAGCCCCAGCATTTT; CDR3aa: CAWRRQKDQPQHF
j_gene: TRBJ2-1; len: 14; v_gene: TRBV29-1; abundance: -; d_gene: TRBD1; CDR3nt: TGCAGCGTTGTAGGGACAGGGGTCACCGGTGAGCAGTTCTTC; CDR3aa: CSVVGTGVTGEQFF